Each of the 9 T cell receptor beta chains below was sequenced from the same sample in a study of cytomegalovirus exposure and HLA in healthy donors. 13 Jbeta primers and 60 Vbeta primers were used for the PCR. Data came from immunoSEQ multiplex PCR; TCRdb stores just in-frame clones and leaves some out. The sample has some 150,000 clones; around three fifths are singletons. Sequenced sample: PBMCs. Source of these receptors: a woman younger than 45 in good health and CMV-seropositive.

The rearrangement links TRBV27 to TRBJ2-1; no reliable D call. Deletions cut 5 bases from V and 5 bases from J, with 4 bases between. The CDR3 runs to 11 residues. Germline lookup yields CDR1 MNHEY and CDR2 SMNVEV (reference sequence). CDR3 in DNA: TGTGCCAGCAGTCAAAACAATGAGCAGTTCTTC. Its protein product is CASSQNNEQFF.

The CDR3 loop is CASSDQGSSIGYTF. CDR3 nucleotides: TGTGCCAGCAGCGATCAGGGCTCTAGTATTGGCTACACCTTC. The chain couples TRBV9 to TRBJ1-2, with a weak D call TRBD1 (5 bases). There are 14 residues in the CDR3. Trimming shortened V by 3 bases and J by 7 bases, and 16 bases separated the two germline ends. The germline V gene has CDR1 SGDLS and CDR2 YYNGEE.

The chain links TRBV7-2 to TRBJ2-7, with D possibly matching TRBD2 (6 bases). CDR1 is SGHTA, CDR2 FQGNSA, per germline. This CDR3 has 14 amino acids. V dropped 5 bases and J dropped 2 bases, with 13 bases sitting between them. The CDR3 spells CASSRRAGTYEQYF. CDR3 nucleotide sequence: TGTGCCAGCAGCAGGAGGGCAGGTACCTACGAGCAGTACTTC. Looking up the rest from reference TRBV7-2 and TRBJ2-7 gives the full variable domain: GAGVSQSPSNKVTEKGKDVELRCDPISGHTALYWYRQSLGQGLEFLIYFQGNSAPDKSGLPSDRFSAERTGGSVSTLTIQRTQQEDSAVYLCASSRRAGTYEQYFGPGTRLTVT.

For this clone: Relative to the germline gene, one junction end is altered; a read error may explain this. This chain uses TRBV28 with TRBJ1-2; D uncertain. The CDR3 spans 14 residues. The germline gives CDR1 MDHEN, CDR2 SYDVKM. CDR3 sequence (DNA): TGTGCCACCAAACCCAGGTTTGAGGGATATGCCTACACCTTC. Translation: CATKPRFEGYAYTF.

The chain combines TRBV5-1 with TRBJ2-5; 8 bases are shared with TRBD1. V lost 4 bases and J lost 4; bases outside the gene matches: 9. There are 15 residues in the CDR3. Per germline, CDR1 SGHRS and CDR2 YFSETQ. Here the CDR3 DNA reads TGCGCCAGCAGCACCGGACAGGGAGGAGGAGAGACCCAGTACTTC. Translation gives CASSTGQGGGETQYF.

As concerns this clone: Other DNA sequences in the same sample also yield this CDR3. V is TRBV6-1 and J is TRBJ1-1, with unresolved D. Germline CDR1 MNHNS, CDR2 SASEGT. The CDR3 has 13 residues. Trimming removed 6 bases from V and 0 bases from J, with 8 bases in between. The CDR3 DNA reads as TGTGCCAGCAGGGTAACAGTGAACACTGAAGCTTTCTTT. Translating it yields CASRVTVNTEAFF.

The sample holds one count of this clone. The chain is built from TRBV19 and TRBJ2-3; D is ambiguous. V was cut by 5 bases and J by 0 bases, with 6 bases left in between. Germline CDR1 and CDR2: LNHDA and SQIVND (reference sequence). This CDR3 spans 13 amino acids. In nucleotides, the CDR3 is TGTGCCAGTAGTGCCGGTAGCACAGATACGCAGTATTTT. It translates to CASSAGSTDTQYF. Filled out from reference TRBV19 and TRBJ2-3, the complete variable domain reads DGGITQSPKYLFRKEGQNVTLSCEQNLNHDAMYWYRQDPGQGLRLIYYSQIVNDFQKGDIAEGYSVSREKKESFPLTVTSAQKNPTAFYLCASSAGSTDTQYFGPGTRLTVL.

The chain couples TRBV9 to TRBJ1-4; weak D call: TRBD1 (6 bases). The CDR3 contains 16 residues. Trimming cost V 3 bases and J 4 bases, with 16 bases left between them. Per germline, CDR1 SGDLS and CDR2 YYNGEE. CDR3: CASSGYPSGVNEKLFF. DNA for the CDR3: TGTGCCAGCAGCGGGTACCCTTCAGGGGTTAATGAAAAACTGTTTTTT. The whole variable domain, filled in from reference TRBV9 and TRBJ1-4, reads DSGVTQTPKHLITATGQRVTLRCSPRSGDLSVYWYQQSLDQGLQFLIQYYNGEERAKGNILERFSAQQFPDLHSELNLSSLELGDSALYFCASSGYPSGVNEKLFFGSGTQLSVL.

In this sample, this clone turned up a few times. The V and J genes are TRBV10-3 and TRBJ2-1; TRBD2 agrees at 7 bases. Germline V gives CDR1 ENHRY, CDR2 SYGVKD. Trimming took 8 bases from V and 7 from J; bases not matched to a gene: 14. This CDR3 spans 15 amino acids. CDR3 loop: CAIGDVGGRVNEQFF. The DNA of the CDR3 is TGTGCCATCGGAGACGTGGGAGGGAGGGTGAATGAGCAGTTCTTC.